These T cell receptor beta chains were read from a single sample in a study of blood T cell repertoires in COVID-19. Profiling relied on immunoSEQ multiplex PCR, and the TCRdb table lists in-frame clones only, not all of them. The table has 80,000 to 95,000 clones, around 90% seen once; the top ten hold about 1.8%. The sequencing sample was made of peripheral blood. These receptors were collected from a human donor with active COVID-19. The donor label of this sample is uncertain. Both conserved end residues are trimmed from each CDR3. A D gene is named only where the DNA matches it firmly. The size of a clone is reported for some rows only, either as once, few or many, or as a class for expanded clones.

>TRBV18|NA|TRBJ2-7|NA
ASAWGVGHEQY
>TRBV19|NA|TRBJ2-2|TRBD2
ASSSRLAGQTGELF
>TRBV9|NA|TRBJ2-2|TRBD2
ASSVGTSGGENTGELF
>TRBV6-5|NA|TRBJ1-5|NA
ASSYSQENQPQH
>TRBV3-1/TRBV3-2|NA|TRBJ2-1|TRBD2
ASSQGDSSAGNEQF
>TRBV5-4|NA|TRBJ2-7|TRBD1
ASSRRDRDEQY
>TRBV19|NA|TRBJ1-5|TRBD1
ASSLTLQGGVQPQH
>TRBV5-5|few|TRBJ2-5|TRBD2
ASSSGLAGTQY
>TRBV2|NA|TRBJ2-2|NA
ASVSRRGTGELF
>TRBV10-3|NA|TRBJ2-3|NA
AISDGGAYTDTQY
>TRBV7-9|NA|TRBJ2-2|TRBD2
ASIPKVGAGGAPGELF
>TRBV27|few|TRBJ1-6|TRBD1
ASSLGPGGRGSPLH
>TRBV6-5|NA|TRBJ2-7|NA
ASSYTESSYEQY
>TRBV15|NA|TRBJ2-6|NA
ATSSSRRGATGANVLT
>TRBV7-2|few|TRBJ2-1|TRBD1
ASSPDGTDSYNEQF
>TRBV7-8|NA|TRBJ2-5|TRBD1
ASSLGTGQETQY
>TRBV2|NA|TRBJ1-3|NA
ASSRQDILLSGNTIY
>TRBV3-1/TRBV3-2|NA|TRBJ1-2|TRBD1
ASSQAGTGGKWGYGYT
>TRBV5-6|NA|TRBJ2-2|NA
ASSLNRNTGELF
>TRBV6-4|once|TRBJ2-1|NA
ASSDNRNEQF
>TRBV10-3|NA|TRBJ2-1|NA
AISGRPGSYNEQF
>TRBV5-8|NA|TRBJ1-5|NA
ASSLAGGSRQPQH
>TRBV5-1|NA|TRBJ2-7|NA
ASSLVRYLRGEQY
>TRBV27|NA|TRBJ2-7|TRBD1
AAGPDRANEQY
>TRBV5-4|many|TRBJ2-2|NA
ASSPFVGNTGELF
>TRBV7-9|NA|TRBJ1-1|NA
ASSLQGYTEAF
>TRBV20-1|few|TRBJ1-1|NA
SAPSRGEAF
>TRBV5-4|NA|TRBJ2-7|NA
ASSSGYEQY
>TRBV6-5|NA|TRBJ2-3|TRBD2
ASRSLGLGRDTQY
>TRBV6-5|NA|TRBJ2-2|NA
ASSYSGSTGELF
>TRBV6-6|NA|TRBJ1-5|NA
ASSPRRGTFSNQPQH
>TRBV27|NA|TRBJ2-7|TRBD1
ASLEGTGAREQY